Shown below are 27 T cell receptor beta chains from a single sample sequenced in a study of blood T cell repertoires in COVID-19. Repertoires were generated with immunoSEQ multiplex PCR, while TCRdb's copy carries only in-frame clones and drops some. This sample has tens of thousands of clones, with 86% found just once. The sequencing input was peripheral blood. The receptors were gathered from a man aged 50 to 60 with active COVID-19.

This rearrangement joins TRBV18 to TRBJ1-1; D is possibly TRBD1 (6 bases). Trimming stripped 3 bases from V and 3 bases from J, with 14 bases between. Germline-derived CDR1 and CDR2 are KGHSH and LQKENI. The CDR3 sequence is 15 residues long. The CDR3: CASSPTGQGHTEAFF. The CDR3 nucleotides are TGTGCCAGCTCACCTACAGGGCAGGGGCACACTGAAGCTTTCTTT.

V and J are TRBV19 and TRBJ1-5; TRBD1 agrees at 9 bases. V was pared by 6 bases and J by 2 bases, with 5 bases of the junction left unmatched. The V gene's germline CDR1 is LNHDA and CDR2 SQIVND (reference sequence). The CDR3 has 15 residues. In nucleotides, the CDR3 is TGTGCCAGTAGGATGGACAGGGGTGGCAATCAGCCCCAGCATTTT. Translation gives CASRMDRGGNQPQHF.

The V call is TRBV5-8, the J call TRBJ2-5; a weak D match, TRBD1 (5 bases). CDR1 and CDR2 from the germline V gene are SGHTS and YDEGEE. V lost 0 bases to trimming and J lost 0 bases, with 9 bases between them. CDR3 length: 15 amino acids. CDR3 amino acids: CASSLAPGYQETQYF. CDR3 coding DNA: TGTGCCAGCAGCTTGGCTCCAGGGTACCAAGAGACCCAGTACTTC.

This chain uses TRBV7-9 with TRBJ2-5; TRBD1 agrees at 9 bases. The length of the CDR3 is 14 residues. Losses at the gene ends were 5 bases for V and 4 bases for J; bases not matched to a gene: 5. Germline V gives CDR1 SEHNR, CDR2 FQNEAQ (reference sequence). The CDR3, as DNA: TGTGCCAGCAGCGAGGGGACAGGGTTAGAGACCCAGTACTTC. Encoded protein: CASSEGTGLETQYF.

V gene TRBV19 combines with J gene TRBJ2-3, with D tentatively TRBD1 (5 bases). The CDR3 spans 14 residues. Germline V lookup: CDR1 LNHDA, CDR2 SQIVND (reference sequence). Trimming stripped 5 bases from V and 3 bases from J, with 12 bases between. The CDR3 bases are TGTGCCAGTAGTCAACAGGCCCAAACAGATACGCAGTATTTT. Residues: CASSQQAQTDTQYF.

The CDR3 loop is CASSPRQVDGYTF. In nucleotides, the CDR3 is TGTGCCAGCTCACCTCGACAGGTAGATGGCTACACCTTC. The chain links TRBV18 to TRBJ1-2; TRBD1 is a possible D gene (6 bases). Trimming removed 3 bases from V and 6 bases from J, with 11 bases in between. The germline gives CDR1 KGHSH, CDR2 LQKENI. The CDR3 is 13 residues long.

V is TRBV6-5 and J is TRBJ2-7; 9 nucleotides match TRBD2. J gave up 10 bases and V 10 bases, and 14 bases lay outside the gene matches. This CDR3 contains 13 residues. The V gene's germline CDR1 is MNHEY and CDR2 SVGAGI. The CDR3, as DNA: TGTGCCACCGTCGGGTCGACTAGCGGAGATCAGTACTTC. Translating it yields CATVGSTSGDQYF.

This clone was seen only once. The chain links TRBV2 to TRBJ1-2; 8 bases are shared with TRBD1. CDR1 and CDR2 (germline): SNHLY, FYNNEI. The CDR3 runs to 15 residues. V lost 3 bases to trimming and J lost 6 bases; unmatched junction nucleotides: 9. CDR3 sequence (DNA): TGTGCCAGCAGTGACGGGTCAGGGGGCGCTGATGGCTACACCTTC. Its protein is CASSDGSGGADGYTF.

This sequence joins TRBV7-9 and TRBJ1-2; perhaps TRBD1 as D (5 bases). CDR1 is SEHNR and CDR2 is FQNEAQ in the germline V gene (reference sequence). The CDR3 is 13 amino acids. Trimming left V 8 bases short and J 5 bases short, with 15 bases between. DNA of the CDR3: TGTGCCAGCCGCCTAGACAGCAATTATGGCTACACCTTC. It translates to CASRLDSNYGYTF.

CDR3 DNA: TGTGCCAGTAGGGGCGCTAGCACCTACAATGAGCAGTTCTTC. This encodes CASRGASTYNEQFF. The rearrangement joins TRBV19 to TRBJ2-1, with D perhaps TRBD2 (5 bases). The CDR3 has 14 amino acids. V gave up 6 bases and J gave up 2 bases, with 11 bases separating them. Germline V gene lookup returns CDR1 LNHDA and CDR2 SQIVND (reference sequence).

The chain recombines TRBV4-2 with TRBJ2-5; the match to TRBD1 covers 7 bases. This CDR3 region has 16 residues. CDR1 is LGHNA and CDR2 is YNFKEQ in the germline V gene. Trimming removed 1 base from V and 1 base from J; junction bases left unmatched: 6. The CDR3 loop is CASSQVTGAAQETQYF. DNA of the CDR3: TGTGCCAGCAGCCAAGTAACAGGGGCCGCCCAAGAGACCCAGTACTTC.

The chain employs TRBV6-5 and TRBJ1-2; a weak D match, TRBD1 (6 bases). The V and J ends lost 4 bases and 5 bases respectively, with 17 bases between them. Germline assignment: CDR1 MNHEY and CDR2 SVGAGI. The CDR3 runs 15 residues. CDR3 bases: TGTGCCAGCAGTTCTGAAGGACAGCGCAAATATGGCTACACCTTC. It is translated as CASSSEGQRKYGYTF.

The chain employs TRBV7-3 and TRBJ2-5; D might be TRBD2 (6 bases). Trimming removed 3 bases from V and 1 base from J, with 12 bases in between. Germline V gives CDR1 SGHTA, CDR2 FQGTGA. CDR3 length: 15 residues. The CDR3 coding sequence is TGTGCCAGCAGCTTCGGCCTGGGGGGCCAAGAGACCCAGTACTTC. Encoded protein: CASSFGLGGQETQYF.

The V gene is TRBV15, the J gene TRBJ1-4, with D possibly TRBD1 on 6 matching bases. The CDR3 extends over 15 amino acids. CDR1 LNHNV and CDR2 YYDKDF come from the germline V gene (reference sequence). Trimming left V 3 bases short and J 7 bases short, with 15 bases between. Here the CDR3 reads CATSSRARGREKLFF. CDR3 bases: TGTGCCACCAGCAGTAGGGCCAGGGGTCGTGAAAAACTGTTTTTT.

This clone has a single count. The same CDR3 arises from other DNA sequences in this sample as well. The chain recombines TRBV19 with TRBJ1-3; TRBD1 might be the D (6 bases). Germline assignment: CDR1 LNHDA and CDR2 SQIVND (reference sequence). The CDR3 extends over 15 amino acids. V lost 4 bases and J 0 bases, leaving 10 bases between the germline ends. The DNA of the CDR3 is TGTGCCAGTAGTACCCCGACAGGCTCTGGAAACACCATATATTTT. Translating it yields CASSTPTGSGNTIYF.

The count of this clone is one. The V call is TRBV20-1, the J call TRBJ2-1; maybe TRBD1 (7 bases). Germline loops: CDR1 DFQATT, CDR2 SNEGSKA (reference sequence). V lost 7 bases to trimming and J lost 7 bases, with 11 bases between them. The CDR3 is made up of 11 amino acids. CDR3 nucleotides: TGCAGTGGGACAGGAGGGAATGAGCAGTTCTTC. Encoded protein: CSGTGGNEQFF.

The V gene is TRBV4-1, the J gene TRBJ2-1; D not certain. Trimming took 1 base from V and 4 from J, leaving 14 bases between them. CDR1 and CDR2 from the germline V gene are MGHRA and YSYEKL. This CDR3 comprises 16 residues. In DNA form, the CDR3 reads TGCGCCAGCAGCCAAGTAAGACTTTTAATATACAATGAGCAGTTCTTC. Amino acid sequence: CASSQVRLLIYNEQFF.

V usage is TRBV14 and J usage is TRBJ2-3, with D uncertain. The CDR3 is 16 residues long. Germline values: CDR1 SGHDN, CDR2 FVKESK. Trimming took 3 bases from V and 0 from J, leaving 13 bases between them. The CDR3 region has the DNA TGTGCCAGCAGCCATTTTGGAGCGACTAGCACAGATACGCAGTATTTT. It specifies CASSHFGATSTDTQYF.

The chain employs TRBV29-1 and TRBJ1-2, with D tentatively TRBD1 (5 bases). Germline V gene data show CDR1 as SQVTM and CDR2 as ANQGSEA. With 4 bases removed from V and 0 bases from J, the gap between germline ends came to 15 bases. The CDR3 extends over 15 amino acids. Written as DNA, the CDR3 is TGCAGCGTTGCCCACTCAGGGCCAGCTAACTATGGCTACACCTTC. Translated, it gives CSVAHSGPANYGYTF.

This chain links TRBV4-2 with TRBJ2-1; TRBD2 matches at 10 bases. This CDR3 comprises 18 residues. V lost 0 bases, J lost 0 bases, and 5 bases stayed unmatched. CDR1 is LGHNA and CDR2 is YNFKEQ in the germline V gene. CDR3 DNA sequence: TGTGCCAGCAGCCAAGATGGACTAGCGGCTGGCTCCTACAATGAGCAGTTCTTC. It codes for CASSQDGLAAGSYNEQFF.

This clone was detected only once. The same CDR3 also results from other DNA sequences found in this sample. The J gene is TRBJ2-5, the V gene TRBV6-5; the match to TRBD1 covers 8 bases. The J segment lost 4 bases and the V segment lost 6 bases, leaving 4 bases of the junction unmatched. Germline CDR1 MNHEY, CDR2 SVGAGI. CDR3 length: 13 amino acids. The CDR3 is CASSGQGRETQYF. As DNA, the CDR3 is TGTGCCAGCAGCGGACAGGGTCGAGAGACCCAGTACTTC.

The rearrangement links TRBV12-3 or TRBV12-4 to TRBJ2-7, with D maybe TRBD2 (6 bases). V lost 0 bases to trimming and J lost 5 bases, with 8 bases between them. The CDR3 is made up of 13 amino acids. The CDR3 is CASSLARGDEQYF. DNA for the CDR3: TGTGCCAGCAGTTTAGCGCGGGGAGACGAGCAGTACTTC.

The chain combines TRBV2 with TRBJ1-2, with 7 bases fitting TRBD1. CDR3 length equals 15 residues. With 4 bases clipped from V and 5 bases from J, the junction kept 10 bases outside the gene matches. Germline loops: CDR1 SNHLY, CDR2 FYNNEI. For the CDR3, the DNA is TGTGCCAGCAGTGTCGGGACAGCCATTTCGTATGGCTACACCTTC. Its translation is CASSVGTAISYGYTF. Complete variable domain (other parts from reference TRBV2 and TRBJ1-2): EPEVTQTPSHQVTQMGQEVILRCVPISNHLYFYWYRQILGQKVEFLVSFYNNEISEKSEIFDDQFSVERPDGSNFTLKIRSTKLEDSAMYFCASSVGTAISYGYTFGSGTRLTVV.

This chain connects TRBV19 to TRBJ2-5, with TRBD1 matching over 7 bases. V was pared by 7 bases and J by 5 bases, with 13 bases of the junction left unmatched. Germline V gene lookup returns CDR1 LNHDA and CDR2 SQIVND (reference sequence). The CDR3 runs to 15 residues. CDR3 loop: CASTTRQGDYETQYF. The CDR3 region has the DNA TGTGCCAGTACTACGCGACAGGGCGACTATGAGACCCAGTACTTC.

V is TRBV5-1 and J is TRBJ2-2; D is perhaps TRBD1 (6 bases). Germline assignment: CDR1 SGHRS and CDR2 YFSETQ. Trimming took 2 bases from V and 0 from J, leaving 20 bases between them. The CDR3 has 19 amino acids. This chain's CDR3 is CASSFLARGALANTGELFF. The CDR3 bases are TGCGCCAGCAGCTTCCTCGCCAGGGGAGCCCTGGCGAACACCGGGGAGCTGTTTTTT.

The V gene is TRBV19, the J gene TRBJ2-1; 12 positions match TRBD2. The CDR3 spans 16 residues. The germline CDR1 and CDR2 sequences are LNHDA and SQIVND (reference sequence). With 1 base clipped from V and 6 bases from J, the junction kept 4 bases outside the gene matches. The CDR3 loop is CASSIGELAGGNEQFF. DNA of the CDR3: TGTGCCAGTAGTATAGGTGAACTAGCGGGAGGCAATGAGCAGTTCTTC.

This clone came up once. The V gene is TRBV2, the J gene TRBJ1-4; D is undetermined. The ends were cut back, 5 bases at V and 0 bases at J, with 10 bases in the middle. CDR3 size: 15 residues. The germline V gene encodes CDR1 SNHLY and CDR2 FYNNEI. The CDR3 DNA is TGTGCCAGCAGTCTATCCTCCGCAACTAATGAAAAACTGTTTTTT. Translated, it gives CASSLSSATNEKLFF. Full variable domain (remainder filled in from reference TRBV2 and TRBJ1-4): EPEVTQTPSHQVTQMGQEVILRCVPISNHLYFYWYRQILGQKVEFLVSFYNNEISEKSEIFDDQFSVERPDGSNFTLKIRSTKLEDSAMYFCASSLSSATNEKLFFGSGTQLSVL.